This T cell receptor (beta chain) was obtained from a study of blood T cell repertoires in COVID-19. Study as a whole: Spain, Italy and the United States supplied samples that represented acute and convalescent COVID-19. The analysed material was cDNA or gDNA that came from T cells, B-cell-depleted T cells, or PBMCs.

Under the authors' procedure: Scientists estimated how many nucleated cells there were by amplifying reference gene primers. Assay: immunoSEQ multiplex PCR; the TCRdb copy retains only in-frame clones and omits some. Clone size and V and J calls were adopted from that table, with D and trimming inferred from the DNA. This table has around 46,000 clones, about 90% appearing once. The CDR3 is 14 amino acids. The V and J ends lost 4 bases and 0 bases, in that order; junction bases with no gene match: 4. In germline, CDR1 is SQVTM, CDR2 ANQGSEA. The chain joins TRBV29-1 to TRBJ2-3, with 7 bases identical to TRBD2. This receptor was obtained from a man aged 45 to 65 with acute or convalescent COVID-19. Sequencing input: peripheral blood. CDR3: CSVAATSSTDTQYF. In DNA, the CDR3 is TGCAGCGTTGCCGCGACTAGCAGCACAGATACGCAGTATTTT.